Below, 25 T cell receptor beta chains from the same sample are listed, as sequenced in a study of cytomegalovirus exposure and HLA in healthy donors. The PCR contained 60 Vbeta and 13 Jbeta primers. Clones were sequenced by immunoSEQ multiplex PCR, and TCRdb holds only the in-frame ones, with some missing. This table holds 100,000 to 150,000 clones, under 12% found once. The sequenced sample consisted of PBMCs. Receptors originate from a young woman in good health and CMV-seropositive.

V and J are TRBV2 and TRBJ2-3; 7 bases are shared with TRBD1. The J segment lost 2 bases and the V segment lost 2 bases, leaving 10 bases of the junction unmatched. The CDR3 has 17 amino acids. CDR1 is SNHLY and CDR2 is FYNNEI in the germline V gene. CDR3 sequence (DNA): TGTGCCAGCAGTGAACTTGGGGACAGATATATCACAGATACGCAGTATTTT. This encodes CASSELGDRYITDTQYF.

In this sample, this clone turned up a few times. J is TRBJ2-5 and V is TRBV29-1; a weak D match, TRBD1 (6 bases). Germline CDR1 and CDR2: SQVTM and ANQGSEA. The length of the CDR3 is 14 residues. V dropped 5 bases and J dropped 4 bases, with 17 bases sitting between them. CDR3 nucleotide sequence: TGCAGCGTTCAGGGGTTATGGGCAGGAGAGACCCAGTACTTC. It translates to CSVQGLWAGETQYF.

This clone was counted a few times. This chain uses TRBV5-4 with TRBJ2-5, with a weak D call TRBD2 (6 bases). Germline assignment: CDR1 SGHNT and CDR2 YYREEE (reference sequence). Trimming stripped 0 bases from V and 2 bases from J, with 23 bases between. This CDR3 is built from 19 residues. CDR3: CASSLVGSGSRELQETQYF. CDR3 in DNA: TGTGCCAGCAGCTTGGTTGGTTCCGGGAGCCGCGAGCTGCAAGAGACCCAGTACTTC.

The chain is built from TRBV6-5 and TRBJ2-5; TRBD1 aligns across 10 bases. The J call could be wrong; TRBJ2-7 is a better fit for the DNA end. CDR3 length: 15 residues. Germline V gene data show CDR1 as MNHEY and CDR2 as SVGAGI. CDR3 coding DNA: TGTGCCAGCAGCCGATACCGGACAGGGGGGTACGAGCAGTACTTC. Residues: CASSRYRTGGYEQYF.

This clone occurred a few times. The rearrangement uses TRBV28 and TRBJ1-1, with 8 bases matching TRBD1. Germline V gene data show CDR1 as MDHEN and CDR2 as SYDVKM. The ends lost 6 bases at V and 6 bases at J; junction bases unmatched: 9. The CDR3 sequence is 14 residues long. Here the CDR3 reads CASSDGTGGAEAFF. The CDR3 nucleotides are TGTGCCAGCAGCGACGGGACAGGCGGAGCTGAAGCTTTCTTT. The full variable domain, rest sourced from reference TRBV28 and TRBJ1-1, is DVKVTQSSRYLVKRTGEKVFLECVQDMDHENMFWYRQDPGLGLRLIYFSYDVKMKEKGDIPEGYSVSREKKERFSLILESASTNQTSMYLCASSDGTGGAEAFFGQGTRLTVV.

The chain couples TRBV18 to TRBJ2-1, with TRBD1 matching over 8 bases. Germline V CDR1 and CDR2: KGHSH, LQKENI. This CDR3 has 15 residues. Unmatched junction bases numbered 5, after V lost 0 bases and J lost 7 bases. The CDR3 bases are TGTGCCAGCTCACCACCGAGCAGGGGGCGAAATGAGCAGTTCTTC. Protein sequence: CASSPPSRGRNEQFF.

The chain has TRBV7-2 and TRBJ1-1; D possibly corresponds to TRBD1 (5 bases). The CDR3 spans 14 residues. Looked up from germline, CDR1 is SGHTA and CDR2 is FQGNSA. V was trimmed by 5 bases and J by 1 base, leaving 11 bases between them. Written as DNA, the CDR3 is TGTGCCAGCAGCCCCCAGGGAGGGAACACTGAAGCTTTCTTT. Translated: CASSPQGGNTEAFF.

The chain is built from TRBV5-1 and TRBJ2-3; 11 nucleotides match TRBD1. The ends lost 5 bases at V and 4 bases at J; junction bases unmatched: 6. The CDR3 spans 15 residues. Germline-derived CDR1 and CDR2 are SGHRS and YFSETQ. The CDR3 DNA sequence: TGCGCCAGCAGATGGGGACAGGGGGTAGCAGATACGCAGTATTTT. Its translation: CASRWGQGVADTQYF.

The table lists this clone with a few counts. V usage is TRBV6-6 and J usage is TRBJ2-7; 14 bases align to TRBD2. Germline V gene sequence: CDR1 MNHNY, CDR2 SVGAGI (reference sequence). The length of the CDR3 is 16 residues. Unmatched junction bases numbered 9, after V lost 10 bases and J lost 1 base. This CDR3 reads CATSGTSGRGSYEQYF. The CDR3 DNA reads as TGTGCCACCTCCGGGACTAGCGGGAGAGGTTCCTACGAGCAGTACTTC.

This clone was found a few times. The V call is TRBV7-9, the J call TRBJ1-5; D not resolved. The germline CDR1 and CDR2 sequences are SEHNR and FQNEAQ (reference sequence). Deletions cut 5 bases from V and 2 bases from J, with 7 bases between. The CDR3 is made up of 13 amino acids. The CDR3 is CASSGGGNQPQHF. The CDR3 DNA follows: TGTGCCAGCAGCGGCGGCGGCAATCAGCCCCAGCATTTT.

In its sample, this clone was seen a few times. This chain uses TRBV2 with TRBJ1-2; TRBD1 is a possible D gene (5 bases). The CDR3 is 14 amino acids. Deletions cut 6 bases from V and 0 bases from J, with 11 bases between. Germline V gene data show CDR1 as SNHLY and CDR2 as FYNNEI. CDR3: CASRPDRPNYGYTF. In nucleotides, the CDR3 is TGTGCCAGCAGACCAGACAGACCTAACTATGGCTACACCTTC.

V usage is TRBV20-1 and J usage is TRBJ2-7; D unresolved. V was pared by 2 bases and J by 6 bases, with 8 bases between. Per germline, CDR1 DFQATT and CDR2 SNEGSKA (reference sequence). This CDR3 spans 11 amino acids. The CDR3 here is CSARIVAEQYF. Here the CDR3 DNA reads TGCAGTGCTAGAATCGTGGCCGAGCAGTACTTC.

This sequence joins TRBV5-1 and TRBJ2-5, with TRBD2 matching 8 bases. Trimming removed 4 bases from V and 5 bases from J; junction bases left unmatched: 10. This CDR3 is 15 amino acids long. CDR1 and CDR2 from the germline V gene are SGHRS and YFSETQ. In DNA form, the CDR3 reads TGCGCCAGCAGCCCCTCGGGAGGGACCGGGGAGACCCAGTACTTC. Translation gives CASSPSGGTGETQYF.

The CDR3 region has the DNA TGTGCCAGCAGTAAAGACAGGGCGAACACTGAAGCTTTCTTT. Encoded protein: CASSKDRANTEAFF. J is TRBJ1-1 and V is TRBV6-6; 7 bases agree with TRBD1. The CDR3 runs to 14 residues. The V segment lost 5 bases and the J segment 1 base; nucleotides outside the gene matches: 4. Per the germline V gene, CDR1 is MNHNY and CDR2 is SVGAGI (reference sequence).

In this sample, this clone turned up a few times. In DNA form, the CDR3 reads TGTGCCAGCAGCCAACGTACTAGCGGGAGTTACAATGAGCAGTTCTTC. It specifies CASSQRTSGSYNEQFF. The chain links TRBV4-2 to TRBJ2-1, with TRBD2 identical over 11 bases. The CDR3 has 16 amino acids. Trimming removed 2 bases from V and 4 bases from J; junction bases left unmatched: 4. CDR1 and CDR2 from the germline V gene are LGHNA and YNFKEQ.

The chain carries TRBV5-1 and TRBJ2-7, with TRBD1 matching 8 bases. This CDR3 has 15 amino acids. V lost 3 bases, J lost 3 bases, and 8 bases stayed unmatched. Germline values: CDR1 SGHRS, CDR2 YFSETQ. The CDR3: CASSSSRTGIYEQYF. CDR3 nucleotide sequence: TGCGCCAGCAGCTCTTCCCGGACAGGGATCTACGAGCAGTACTTC.

This clone was counted only a few times. The chain employs TRBV4-1 and TRBJ1-2, with 12 bases aligning to TRBD1. The CDR3 sequence is 16 residues long. Germline trimming cut 4 bases from V and 8 bases from J; bases unmatched to any gene: 11. The germline gives CDR1 MGHRA, CDR2 YSYEKL. This chain's CDR3 is CASSPLQGQGAGGYTF. The CDR3 DNA reads as TGCGCCAGCAGCCCCCTTCAGGGACAGGGGGCGGGGGGCTACACCTTC.

This sequence joins TRBV11-2 and TRBJ1-3; maybe TRBD1 (6 bases). Germline V CDR1 and CDR2: SGHAT, FQNNGV. The length of the CDR3 is 17 residues. The CDR3 spells CATGEGRGRASGNTIYF. DNA for the CDR3: TGTGCGACCGGAGAAGGGCGGGGGCGTGCCTCTGGAAACACCATATATTTT.

On this clone itself: The CDR3 does not end in the conserved phenylalanine or tryptophan, so this is likely a read error. The gene calls are TRBV9 and TRBJ1-5; TRBD1 might be the D (5 bases). Germline loops: CDR1 SGDLS, CDR2 YYNGEE. The CDR3 runs to 15 residues. Trimming took 0 bases from V and 4 from J, leaving 11 bases between them. This CDR3 reads CASSVAGGTNQPQHV. CDR3 DNA sequence: TGTGCCAGCAGCGTAGCGGGGGGTACAAATCAGCCCCAGCATGTT.

This clone was observed a handful of times. J is TRBJ2-6 and V is TRBV28; D is perhaps TRBD2 (7 bases). The V and J ends lost 3 bases and 0 bases respectively, with 9 bases between them. CDR1 MDHEN and CDR2 SYDVKM come from the germline V gene. The CDR3 is made up of 16 amino acids. The CDR3 sequence is CASSFGGASGANVLTF. The CDR3 region has the DNA TGTGCCAGCAGTTTTGGGGGGGCCTCTGGGGCCAACGTCCTGACTTTC. Full variable domain (remainder filled in from reference TRBV28 and TRBJ2-6): DVKVTQSSRYLVKRTGEKVFLECVQDMDHENMFWYRQDPGLGLRLIYFSYDVKMKEKGDIPEGYSVSREKKERFSLILESASTNQTSMYLCASSFGGASGANVLTFGAGSRLTVL.

This clone was observed a few times. V usage is TRBV12-5 and J usage is TRBJ2-1; D remains ambiguous. This CDR3 comprises 15 residues. Germline CDR1 is LGHNT and CDR2 is FRNRAP. The V gene lost 2 bases and the J gene lost 6 bases, with 14 bases spanning the gap. The DNA of the CDR3 is TGTGCTAGTGGTTTGTTCCGTTCCCCTTCCAATGAGCAGTTCTTC. Translating it yields CASGLFRSPSNEQFF.

This clone occurred a few times. V usage is TRBV2 and J usage is TRBJ2-2, with a tentative D call TRBD2 (6 bases). From germline, CDR1 is SNHLY and CDR2 FYNNEI. V shed 3 bases and J shed 6 bases, with 17 bases lying between them. This CDR3 is 16 amino acids long. DNA of the CDR3: TGTGCCAGCAGTGACGACAGCCTCTGGGAGGCCGGGGAGCTGTTTTTT. Translation: CASSDDSLWEAGELFF. Variable domain in full (rest from reference TRBV2 and TRBJ2-2): EPEVTQTPSHQVTQMGQEVILRCVPISNHLYFYWYRQILGQKVEFLVSFYNNEISEKSEIFDDQFSVERPDGSNFTLKIRSTKLEDSAMYFCASSDDSLWEAGELFFGEGSRLTVL.

The chain is built from TRBV4-2 and TRBJ2-5, with 10 bases lining up with TRBD2. The DNA end is a closer match to TRBJ2-7, so the J assignment may be wrong. CDR1 LGHNA and CDR2 YNFKEQ come from the germline V gene. CDR3 size: 16 residues. The CDR3, as DNA: TGTGCCAGCAGCCAGTCACTACTAGCGGGATCGGACGAGCAGTACTTC. Protein sequence: CASSQSLLAGSDEQYF.

This clone has just a few counts. V usage is TRBV5-1 and J usage is TRBJ2-7; D is perhaps TRBD1 (5 bases). Deletions cut 9 bases from V and 2 bases from J, with 30 bases between. Germline values: CDR1 SGHRS, CDR2 YFSETQ. CDR3 length: 18 amino acids. CDR3 region: CATPHAGELWGPTYEQYF. The CDR3 nucleotides read TGCGCCACCCCACATGCCGGCGAACTTTGGGGCCCGACCTACGAGCAGTACTTC. The full variable domain, in which reference TRBV5-1 and TRBJ2-7 provide the parts outside the CDR3, is KAGVTQTPRYLIKTRGQQVTLSCSPISGHRSVSWYQQTPGQGLQFLFEYFSETQRNKGNFPGRFSGRQFSNSRSEMNVSTLELGDSALYLCATPHAGELWGPTYEQYFGPGTRLTVT.

This clone showed up just a few times. The chain recombines TRBV6-5 with TRBJ1-4, with D uncertain. The CDR3 is 16 amino acids. Germline V gene sequence: CDR1 MNHEY, CDR2 SVGAGI. V lost 3 bases and J 5 bases, leaving 16 bases between the germline ends. The CDR3 DNA reads as TGTGCCAGCAGTTATCGGATCAGGCAACTCAATGAAAAACTGTTTTTT. It codes for CASSYRIRQLNEKLFF.